This TCR beta chain was captured in a study of OX40 agonist ivuxolimab in advanced cancers. About the research overall: Given to patients was ivuxolimab, an agonistic anti-OX40 (CD134) antibody.

Notes on the study in general: At 0.1 to 3.0 mg/kg, CD4+ and CD8+ blood T cells expanded clonally by week 6.

Peripheral blood came from all dose cohorts at three timepoints. Profiled with immunoSEQ multiplex PCR; TCRdb holds only in-frame clones, not every one. The sample includes 90,000 to 100,000 clones, approximately 90% of them seen just once. Trimming shortened V by 7 bases and J by 6 bases, and 18 bases separated the two germline ends. Germline V CDR1 and CDR2: SQVTM, ANQGSEA. The CDR3 spans 13 residues. Notes on this clone: Its antigen remains unidentified.

The V and J genes are TRBV29-1 and TRBJ1-2; TRBD1 might be the D (5 bases). The specimen was CD4+ or CD8+ T cells sorted from blood, collected in a trial of the OX40 agonist ivuxolimab. The source is an adult with an advanced solid tumor such as melanoma, head and neck, liver or kidney cancer. The CDR3 region is CSAETGTADGYTF. In nucleotides, the CDR3 is TGCAGCGCCGAAACCGGGACGGCGGATGGCTACACCTTC.